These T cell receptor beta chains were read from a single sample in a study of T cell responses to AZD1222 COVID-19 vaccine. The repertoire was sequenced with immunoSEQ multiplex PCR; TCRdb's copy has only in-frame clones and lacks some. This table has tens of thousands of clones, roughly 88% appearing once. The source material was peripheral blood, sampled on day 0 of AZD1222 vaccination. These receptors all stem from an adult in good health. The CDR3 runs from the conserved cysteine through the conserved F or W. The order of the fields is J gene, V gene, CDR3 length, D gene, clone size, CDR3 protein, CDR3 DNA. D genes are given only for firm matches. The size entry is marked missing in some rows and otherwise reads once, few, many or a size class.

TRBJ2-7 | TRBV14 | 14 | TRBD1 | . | CASSLYGTGYEQYF | TGTGCCAGCAGCCTATACGGGACAGGGTACGAGCAGTACTTC
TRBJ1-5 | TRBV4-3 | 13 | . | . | CASSKGRNQPQHF | TGCGCCAGCAGCAAAGGGCGAAATCAGCCCCAGCATTTT
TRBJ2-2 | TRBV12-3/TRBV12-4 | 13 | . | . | CASAALNTGELFF | TGTGCCAGCGCAGCACTCAACACCGGGGAGCTGTTTTTT
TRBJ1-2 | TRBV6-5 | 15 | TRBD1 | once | CASSYQTGGTYGYTF | TGTGCCAGCAGTTACCAAACAGGGGGCACCTATGGCTACACCTTC
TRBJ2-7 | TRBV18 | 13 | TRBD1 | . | CASSPNRGYEQYF | TGTGCCAGCTCACCAAACAGGGGCTACGAGCAGTACTTC
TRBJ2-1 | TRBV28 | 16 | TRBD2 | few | CASSFEASGGYNEQFF | TGTGCCAGCAGTTTTGAGGCCAGCGGGGGCTACAATGAGCAGTTCTTC
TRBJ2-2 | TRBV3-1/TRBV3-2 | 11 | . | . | CASTFTGELFF | TGTGCCAGCACGTTTACCGGGGAGCTGTTTTTT
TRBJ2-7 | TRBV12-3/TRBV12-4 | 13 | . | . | CASSHIRNYEQYF | TGTGCCAGCAGTCACATCCGAAACTACGAGCAGTACTTC
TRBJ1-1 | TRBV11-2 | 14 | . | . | CASSRRNPNTEAFF | TGTGCCAGCAGCCGCAGAAACCCAAACACTGAAGCTTTCTTT
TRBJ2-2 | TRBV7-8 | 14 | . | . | CASSRGPNTGELFF | TGTGCCAGCAGCCGAGGTCCCAACACCGGGGAGCTGTTTTTT
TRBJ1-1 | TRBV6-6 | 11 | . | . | CASSPRAEAFF | TGTGCCAGCAGTCCGCGGGCCGAAGCTTTCTTT
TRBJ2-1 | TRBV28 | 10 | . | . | CASSSDEQFF | TGTGCCAGCAGTTCCGACGAGCAGTTCTTC
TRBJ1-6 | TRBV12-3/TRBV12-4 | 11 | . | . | CASSLPRPLHF | TGTGCCAGCAGCCTGCCACGGCCCCTCCACTTT
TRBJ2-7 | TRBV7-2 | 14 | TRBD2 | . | CASSWASGRGEQYF | TGTGCCAGCAGCTGGGCTAGCGGGCGGGGCGAGCAGTACTTC
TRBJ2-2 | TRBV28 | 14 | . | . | CASRPRGRSGELFF | TGTGCCAGCCGCCCCAGGGGCCGGTCCGGGGAGCTGTTTTTT
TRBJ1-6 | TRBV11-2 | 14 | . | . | CASSTDSAYSPLHF | TGTGCCAGCAGCACTGACTCGGCCTATTCACCCCTCCACTTT
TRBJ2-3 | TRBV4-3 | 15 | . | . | CASSQEPDFTDTQYF | TGCGCCAGCAGCCAAGAACCGGATTTCACAGATACGCAGTATTTT
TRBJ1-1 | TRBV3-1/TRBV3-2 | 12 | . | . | CASSRRNLEAFF | TGTGCCAGCAGCCGCAGGAATTTGGAAGCTTTCTTT
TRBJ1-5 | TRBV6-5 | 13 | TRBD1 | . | CASSPGQGQPQHF | TGTGCCAGCAGCCCGGGACAGGGTCAGCCCCAGCATTTT
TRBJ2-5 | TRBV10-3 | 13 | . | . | CAISVAGQETQYF | TGTGCCATCAGTGTGGCAGGTCAAGAGACCCAGTACTTC
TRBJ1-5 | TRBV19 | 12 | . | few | CAVGGGNQPQHF | TGTGCCGTCGGCGGGGGGAATCAGCCCCAGCATTTT
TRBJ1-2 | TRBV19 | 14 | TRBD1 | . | CASRRTGVDYGYTF | TGTGCCAGTAGGAGGACAGGGGTTGACTATGGCTACACCTTC
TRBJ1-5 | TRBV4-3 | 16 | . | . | CASSQRAGESNQPQHF | TGCGCCAGCAGCCAAAGGGCAGGGGAGAGCAATCAGCCCCAGCATTTT
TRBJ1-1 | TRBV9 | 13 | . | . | CASSVDDSTEAFF | TGTGCCAGCAGCGTAGATGACAGCACTGAAGCTTTCTTT
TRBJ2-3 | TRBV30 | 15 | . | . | CAWSGGQGGPDTQYF | TGTGCCTGGAGTGGAGGGCAGGGAGGCCCAGATACGCAGTATTTT
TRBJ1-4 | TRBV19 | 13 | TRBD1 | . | CASSGQGGEKLFF | TGTGCCAGTAGTGGACAGGGTGGTGAAAAACTGTTTTTT
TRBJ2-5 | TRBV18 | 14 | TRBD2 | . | CASSPTSGEETQYF | TGTGCCAGCTCCCCGACTAGCGGGGAAGAGACCCAGTACTTC
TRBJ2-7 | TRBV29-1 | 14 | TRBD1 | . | CSVEASGTAYEQYF | TGCAGCGTTGAAGCATCCGGGACAGCTTACGAGCAGTACTTC
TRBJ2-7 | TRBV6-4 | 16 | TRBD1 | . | CASSVNWGTASYEQYF | TGTGCCAGCAGTGTGAATTGGGGGACAGCCTCCTACGAGCAGTACTTC
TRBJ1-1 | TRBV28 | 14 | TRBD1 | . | CASRGGQGGTEAFF | TGTGCCAGCAGAGGCGGACAGGGGGGCACTGAAGCTTTCTTT